This T cell receptor (beta chain) appears in the sequencing data of a study of tumor-infiltrating lymphocytes in primary liver carcinoma. The wider study: Participating patients were men and women between 30 and 69 years old.

RNA was extracted from whole blood without cell sorting, alongside germline DNA. Chronic HBV infection was present in the patients, who were treatment-naive. Study results and caveats: Top-250-clone fractions were significantly higher in tumors than in blood (p = 0.039).

Making TCR beta cDNA involved approximately 530 ng total RNA and a constant-region primer. Employing slightly modified ARM-PCR, three nested multiplex PCR rounds were run, and these gave rise to the TCR beta libraries. TCRdb independently ran MiXCR on the multiplex PCR reads; one entry per CDR3 protein. In the table there are 300,000 to 400,000 distinct CDR3 sequences, over 55% of which are singletons. As to this clonotype: No antigen is known for it. Possible read error: a much larger clone is one base away.

The sample consisted of peripheral blood. The TCR originated in a man aged 35 to 55 with primary liver carcinoma and hepatitis B virus infection.

CDR3 DNA: TGTGCCAGCAGTGAACGATCTAGCGGGAGTGCCTACAATGAGCAGTTCTTC. It encodes CASSERSSGSAYNEQFF. The rearrangement joins TRBV6-1 to TRBJ2-1, with TRBD2 matching 10 bases. The CDR3 is 17 residues long. Germline V gives CDR1 MNHNS, CDR2 SASEGT. V lost 2 bases to trimming and J lost 2 bases; unmatched junction nucleotides: 6.